Following are 25 T cell receptor beta chains from one sample sequenced in a study of CD8 T cell repertoires and HIV-1 epitope variants. Profiling relied on immunoSEQ multiplex PCR, and the TCRdb table lists in-frame clones only, not all of them. The sample has several thousand clones; approximately 71% are singletons. These receptors lack a known antigen. The sample consisted of cultured CD8+ T cells derived from PBMCs. The receptors here all came from a male donor with HIV.

This chain links TRBV10-2 with TRBJ1-4; TRBD1 aligns across 7 bases. The CDR3 runs 14 residues. J gave up 7 bases and V 4 bases, and 6 bases lay outside the gene matches. The germline V gene has CDR1 WSHSY and CDR2 SAAADI. The CDR3 here is CASSATGTAEKLFF. CDR3 sequence (DNA): TGCGCCAGCAGTGCTACCGGGACAGCTGAAAAACTGTTTTTT.

The chain combines TRBV19 with TRBJ1-2, with D uncertain. The CDR3 spans 12 residues. The germline V gene has CDR1 LNHDA and CDR2 SQIVND (reference sequence). Trimming took off 8 bases at V and 2 bases at J, with 9 bases between the two ends. The CDR3 sequence is CASGPPNYGYTF. The CDR3 DNA reads as TGTGCCAGTGGACCGCCCAACTATGGCTACACCTTC.

This clone was counted only a few times. The V and J genes are TRBV6-1 and TRBJ2-7; D is undetermined. There are 13 residues in the CDR3. In germline, CDR1 is MNHNS, CDR2 SASEGT. Trimming pared 7 bases from V and 3 bases from J, leaving 13 bases between. In DNA, the CDR3 is TGTGCCAGCAAGTACAACTCGGGCTACGAGCAGTACTTC. Translated, it gives CASKYNSGYEQYF.

This sequence joins TRBV7-6 and TRBJ2-3, with 11 bases lining up with TRBD2. J lost 5 bases, V lost 8 bases, and 6 bases had no gene match. Germline V gene lookup returns CDR1 SGHVS and CDR2 FNYEAQ. This CDR3 has 14 amino acids. Here the CDR3 DNA reads TGTGCCAGCGGTCGGCTAGCGGGAGGAGATACGCAGTATTTT. Protein: CASGRLAGGDTQYF.

This chain links TRBV5-1 with TRBJ1-2; TRBD1 matches 7 bases. Germline trimming cut 0 bases from V and 4 bases from J; bases unmatched to any gene: 12. This CDR3 contains 17 residues. Germline CDR1 reads SGHRS; CDR2 reads YFSETQ. CDR3 sequence (DNA): TGCGCCAGCAGCTTGGCCGAAGGACAGGCAGAAGGCTATGGCTACACCTTC. It yields the protein CASSLAEGQAEGYGYTF.

The V and J genes are TRBV19 and TRBJ1-2, with TRBD1 matching over 10 bases. Per the germline V gene, CDR1 is LNHDA and CDR2 is SQIVND (reference sequence). CDR3 size: 16 residues. The V segment lost 3 bases and the J segment 6 bases; nucleotides outside the gene matches: 10. In nucleotides, the CDR3 is TGTGCCAGTAGTATCTTGGGGACAGGGGACGTCAATGGCTACACCTTC. The encoded protein is CASSILGTGDVNGYTF.

The rearrangement links TRBV4-3 to TRBJ1-2; 7 bases align to TRBD1. Germline V gene lookup returns CDR1 LGHNA and CDR2 YSLEER. This CDR3 has 15 amino acids. The trim removed 0 bases at V and 4 bases at J, leaving 5 bases unmatched. The CDR3 protein is CASSQDLDRLYGYTF. Written as DNA, the CDR3 is TGCGCCAGCAGCCAAGATCTGGACAGGCTCTATGGCTACACCTTC.

The chain has TRBV13 and TRBJ1-1; D uncertain. Germline V lookup: CDR1 PRHDT, CDR2 FYEKMQ (reference sequence). The CDR3 consists of 13 residues. Deletions cut 4 bases from V and 0 bases from J, with 6 bases between. The CDR3: CASSYSLNTEAFF. As DNA, the CDR3 is TGTGCCAGCAGCTACTCCCTGAACACTGAAGCTTTCTTT.

In this sample, this clone turned up a few times. The gene calls are TRBV5-4 and TRBJ1-1; tentatively, D is TRBD1 (6 bases). From germline, CDR1 is SGHNT and CDR2 YYREEE (reference sequence). The CDR3 extends over 11 amino acids. V was trimmed by 5 bases and J by 7 bases, leaving 9 bases between them. The CDR3 DNA follows: TGTGCCAGCAGTCTGGACAGTGAAGCTTTCTTT. Protein: CASSLDSEAFF.

The gene calls are TRBV5-6 and TRBJ2-1; TRBD2 matches at 11 bases. This CDR3 is 14 amino acids long. The germline V gene has CDR1 SGHDT and CDR2 YYEEEE. Unmatched junction bases numbered 5, after V lost 6 bases and J lost 6 bases. The CDR3 sequence: CASTYSGGANEQFF. For the CDR3, the DNA is TGTGCCAGCACCTATAGCGGGGGGGCCAATGAGCAGTTCTTC.

The chain is built from TRBV21-1 and TRBJ1-6. TRBV21-1 corresponds to a pseudogene. This CDR3 region has 17 residues. Here the CDR3 reads CASSKEVGNSYNSPLHF. The CDR3 region has the DNA TGTGCCAGCAGCAAAGAGGTCGGAAACTCCTATAATTCACCCCTCCACTTT.

The chain employs TRBV19 and TRBJ1-6, with a weak D call TRBD1 (6 bases). Trimming pared 5 bases from V and 7 bases from J, leaving 9 bases between. CDR1 and CDR2 (germline): LNHDA, SQIVND (reference sequence). CDR3 size: 13 residues. CDR3 DNA: TGTGCCAGTAGTTCCAGGGGAAATTCACCCCTCCACTTT. Protein: CASSSRGNSPLHF.

This chain uses TRBV5-1 with TRBJ2-1, with D unclear. The CDR3 covers 14 residues. Trimming pared 7 bases from V and 5 bases from J, leaving 16 bases between. Looked up from germline, CDR1 is SGHRS and CDR2 is YFSETQ. The CDR3 reads CASRWERMNNEQFF. As DNA, the CDR3 is TGCGCCAGCCGCTGGGAAAGGATGAACAATGAGCAGTTCTTC.

CDR3 sequence reads: CAIRTIQGTEAFF. The CDR3 DNA is TGTGCCATCCGTACCATACAGGGTACTGAAGCTTTCTTT. This rearrangement joins TRBV6-6 to TRBJ1-1, with D tentatively TRBD1 (6 bases). With 10 bases removed from V and 5 bases from J, the gap between germline ends came to 17 bases. The CDR3 spans 13 residues. The germline V gene encodes CDR1 MNHNY and CDR2 SVGAGI (reference sequence).

This chain links TRBV19 with TRBJ1-2, with 7 bases aligning to TRBD1. Germline CDR1 is LNHDA and CDR2 is SQIVND (reference sequence). Unmatched junction bases numbered 16, after V lost 8 bases and J lost 4 bases. The CDR3 totals 16 residues. The CDR3, as DNA: TGTGCCAGTTGTCGGGACAGTCTTTATTCCTCCTATGGCTACACCTTC. It encodes CASCRDSLYSSYGYTF.

The rearrangement joins TRBV29-1 to TRBJ1-2; no clear D. The V end lost 0 bases, the J end lost 4 bases, and 12 bases lay between the germline ends. Germline V gene data show CDR1 as SQVTM and CDR2 as ANQGSEA. CDR3 length: 14 amino acids. This chain's CDR3 is CSVEDSGEIYGYTF. In DNA, the CDR3 is TGCAGCGTTGAAGATAGTGGGGAGATCTATGGCTACACCTTC.

The rearrangement links TRBV7-6 to TRBJ2-4; D remains ambiguous. The CDR3 loop spans 16 amino acids. CDR1 and CDR2 from the germline V gene are SGHVS and FNYEAQ. Trimming took off 1 base at V and 1 base at J, with 11 bases between the two ends. The CDR3 is CASSLVTIGAKNIQYF. CDR3 sequence (DNA): TGTGCCAGCAGCTTAGTTACGATAGGGGCCAAAAACATTCAGTACTTC.

The chain recombines TRBV19 with TRBJ2-1, with 9 bases that match TRBD2. V trimming: 2 bases; J trimming: 4 bases; junction bases outside the gene matches: 3. This CDR3 region has 15 residues. Germline assignment: CDR1 LNHDA and CDR2 SQIVND (reference sequence). The CDR3 nucleotides are TGTGCCAGTAGTATAAGCGGGGGGCGATACAATGAGCAGTTCTTC. This gives the protein CASSISGGRYNEQFF.

V gene TRBV9 combines with J gene TRBJ2-2, with D tentatively TRBD1 (5 bases). The CDR3 covers 18 residues. V lost 4 bases and J lost 0, with 19 bases in between. Germline CDR1 is SGDLS and CDR2 is YYNGEE. CDR3 DNA sequence: TGTGCCAGCAGCCCTTACCGACAGCTTACCACGAACACCGGGGAGCTGTTTTTT. Protein sequence: CASSPYRQLTTNTGELFF.

CDR3 region: CASSVEGTGELFF. Here the CDR3 DNA reads TGCGCCAGCAGCGTAGAGGGCACCGGGGAGCTGTTTTTT. The chain couples TRBV5-1 to TRBJ2-2, with D possibly TRBD2 on 5 matching bases. The CDR3 spans 13 residues. Per germline, CDR1 SGHRS and CDR2 YFSETQ. The V end lost 4 bases, the J end lost 4 bases, and 8 bases lay between the germline ends.

The chain links TRBV15 to TRBJ2-1; 8 bases agree with TRBD1. J lost 5 bases, V lost 4 bases, and 10 bases had no gene match. This CDR3 region has 16 residues. CDR1 LNHNV and CDR2 YYDKDF come from the germline V gene (reference sequence). The DNA of the CDR3 is TGTGCCACCAGCATTACGACAGGGGTTGTGGACAATGAGCAGTTCTTC. Translated: CATSITTGVVDNEQFF.

The V call is TRBV7-3, the J call TRBJ2-2, with D perhaps TRBD1 (6 bases). Trimming stripped 7 bases from V and 4 bases from J, with 16 bases between. The CDR3 is made up of 15 amino acids. Germline-derived CDR1 and CDR2 are SGHTA and FQGTGA. CDR3 sequence reads: CASTMDTGPTGELFF. The CDR3 nucleotides read TGTGCCAGCACCATGGATACAGGGCCCACCGGGGAGCTGTTTTTT.

Notes on this clone: Other DNA sequences in this sample translate to the same CDR3. The rearrangement joins TRBV11-3 to TRBJ2-2, with 9 bases identical to TRBD1. The ends lost 3 bases at V and 6 bases at J; junction bases unmatched: 11. This CDR3 spans 17 amino acids. Germline V gene sequence: CDR1 SGHNT, CDR2 YENEEA. In DNA, the CDR3 is TGTGCCAGCAGCTTCGCCCCGGGACAGGGAGATGCCGGGGAGCTGTTTTTT. Amino acid sequence: CASSFAPGQGDAGELFF.

The V and J genes are TRBV28 and TRBJ2-3; D ambiguous. The length of the CDR3 is 14 residues. Germline V gene lookup returns CDR1 MDHEN and CDR2 SYDVKM. The V end was cut by 4 bases, the J end by 2 bases, with 10 bases between. This chain's CDR3 is CASSSRTPTDTQYF. The CDR3, as DNA: TGTGCCAGCAGTTCTAGGACCCCCACAGATACGCAGTATTTT.

V is TRBV28 and J is TRBJ2-1, with 8 bases lining up with TRBD2. The CDR3 loop spans 14 amino acids. Germline V gene data show CDR1 as MDHEN and CDR2 as SYDVKM. V dropped 3 bases and J dropped 9; count of bases not matched to a gene: 7. This CDR3 reads CASSFRVAGSEQFF. The CDR3 region has the DNA TGTGCCAGCAGTTTTAGGGTAGCGGGGAGTGAGCAGTTCTTC.